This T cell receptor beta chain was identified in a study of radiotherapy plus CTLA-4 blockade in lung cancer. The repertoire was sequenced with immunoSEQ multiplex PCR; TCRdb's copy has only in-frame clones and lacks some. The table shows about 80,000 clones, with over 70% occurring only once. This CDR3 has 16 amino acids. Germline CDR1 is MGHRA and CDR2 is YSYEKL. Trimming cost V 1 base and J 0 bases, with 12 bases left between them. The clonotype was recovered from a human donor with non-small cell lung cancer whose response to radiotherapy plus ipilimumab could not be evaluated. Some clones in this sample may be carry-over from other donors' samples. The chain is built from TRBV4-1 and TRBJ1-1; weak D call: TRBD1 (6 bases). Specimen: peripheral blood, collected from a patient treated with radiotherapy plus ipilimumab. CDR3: CASSQAFTGMNTEAFF. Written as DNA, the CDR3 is TGCGCCAGCAGCCAAGCATTCACAGGGATGAACACTGAAGCTTTCTTT.